This passage covers 25 T cell receptor beta chains from one sample sequenced in a study of tumor-infiltrating lymphocytes in primary liver carcinoma. The researchers obtained blood RNA from unsorted whole blood and also extracted germline DNA. A primer matching the constant region was used to make TCR beta cDNA from approximately 0.55 ug of total RNA. Generation of the TCR beta libraries relied on three nested multiplex PCR rounds using slightly modified ARM-PCR. A C-beta reverse primer and TRBV1-TRBV30 forward primers served in each of the first two PCR rounds, at roughly 10 cycles apiece. TCRdb analysed the multiplex PCR reads with MiXCR anew, one entry per CDR3 protein. The data hold fewer than 350,000 distinct CDR3 sequences, with 65% observed a single time. Sequenced sample: peripheral blood. These receptors originate from a man aged 35 to 55 with primary liver carcinoma and hepatitis B virus infection.

The gene calls are TRBV15 and TRBJ2-5; D may match TRBD1 or TRBD2 (6 bases each). V lost 3 bases and J 5 bases, leaving 10 bases between the germline ends. The CDR3 consists of 13 residues. Germline CDR1 is LNHNV and CDR2 is YYDKDF (reference sequence). CDR3 region: CATSSGGGETQYF. DNA for the CDR3: TGTGCCACCAGCAGCGGGGGCGGGGAGACCCAGTACTTC.

This clonotype was recorded at least ten times. The V gene is TRBV11-2, the J gene TRBJ2-7; 8 bases are shared with TRBD2. CDR3 length: 14 amino acids. The junction had 9 bases not matched to a gene; V was cut back by 11 bases and J by 0 bases. Per germline, CDR1 SGHAT and CDR2 FQNNGV. CDR3 DNA sequence: TGTGCCCAGAGGGAACTAGCGGACTCCTACGAGCAGTACTTC. It yields the protein CAQRELADSYEQYF.

This clonotype was seen a few times. This chain links TRBV4-2 with TRBJ2-4, with a possible D match to TRBD2 (5 bases). The V and J ends lost 3 bases and 1 base respectively, with 13 bases between them. The CDR3 is 16 amino acids. Germline V gene data show CDR1 as LGHNA and CDR2 as YNFKEQ. The CDR3 region is CASSQSGLGAKNIQYF. The CDR3 DNA reads TGTGCCAGCAGCCAGTCGGGGTTGGGGGCCAAAAACATTCAGTACTTC.

In its sample, this clonotype was seen a few times. V and J are TRBV5-1 and TRBJ2-2; 10 bases map to TRBD2. This CDR3 contains 21 residues. After removal of 0 bases from V and 7 bases from J, the junction contained 21 bases not matched to a gene. Germline V gene lookup returns CDR1 SGHRS and CDR2 YFSETQ. The CDR3 protein is CASSLEASGRRAMEEDGELFF. For the CDR3, the DNA is TGCGCCAGCAGCTTGGAGGCTAGCGGGAGACGAGCTATGGAGGAGGACGGGGAGCTGTTTTTT.

This clonotype was seen only a few times. The chain uses TRBV10-3 and TRBJ2-1, with 9 bases aligning to TRBD1. CDR3 length equals 16 residues. The V gene's germline CDR1 is ENHRY and CDR2 SYGVKD. J lost 5 bases, V lost 2 bases, and 7 bases had no gene match. CDR3 sequence: CAISEQTGQGNNEQFF. The CDR3 DNA reads as TGTGCCATCAGTGAGCAGACGGGACAGGGTAACAATGAGCAGTTCTTC.

Note on this clonotype: A much larger clone lies a single base off, so this may be a read error. The chain links TRBV6-2 or TRBV6-3 to TRBJ2-1; D possibly corresponds to TRBD2 (5 bases). Germline loops: CDR1 MNHEY, CDR2 SVGEGT. Trimming shortened V by 7 bases and J by 5 bases, and 18 bases separated the two germline ends. The CDR3 totals 15 residues. The CDR3 coding sequence is TGTGCCAGCACCGACGGGATTAGCAAACACAATGAGCAGTTCTTC. Amino acids: CASTDGISKHNEQFF.

This clonotype was recorded many times. The rearrangement uses TRBV4-1 and TRBJ2-1; D perhaps matches TRBD1 (6 bases). Germline-derived CDR1 and CDR2 are MGHRA and YSYEKL. Trimming cost V 0 bases and J 4 bases, with 13 bases left between them. This CDR3 is built from 16 residues. The CDR3 DNA reads TGCGCCAGCAGCCAAGAATGGGGACACCGATACAATGAGCAGTTCTTC. Protein: CASSQEWGHRYNEQFF.

To note about this clonotype: The junction differs from germline at one of its ends, possibly a read error. This rearrangement joins TRBV11-2 to TRBJ2-7; maybe TRBD1 (5 bases). Germline V gives CDR1 SGHAT, CDR2 FQNNGV. This CDR3 spans 14 amino acids. CDR3 sequence reads: CASGLGRQSYEHYF. Written as DNA, the CDR3 is TGTGCCAGCGGCTTAGGTAGACAGTCCTACGAGCACTACTTC.

Notes on this clonotype: This clone may be a read error of a much larger clone one base away. The chain employs TRBV6-5 and TRBJ2-3; D remains ambiguous. V lost 5 bases to trimming and J lost 0 bases, with 6 bases between them. Germline V lookup: CDR1 MNHEY, CDR2 SVGAGI. The CDR3 extends over 13 amino acids. CDR3 protein: CASSLASTDTQYF. The CDR3 DNA follows: TGTGCCAGCAGTCTCGCCAGCACAGATACGCAGTATTTT.

In its sample, this clonotype was seen a few times. This CDR3 reads CASSLGAGSYEQYF. As DNA, the CDR3 is TGTGCCAGCAGCTTGGGAGCGGGATCCTACGAGCAGTACTTC. The rearrangement links TRBV5-6 to TRBJ2-7; 7 nucleotides align to TRBD2. This CDR3 is built from 14 residues. The V segment lost 0 bases and the J segment 1 base; nucleotides outside the gene matches: 1. The germline gives CDR1 SGHDT, CDR2 YYEEEE.

On this clonotype itself: A much larger clone sits a single nucleotide away, making a read error possible. The J gene is TRBJ2-3, the V gene TRBV6-5; D uncertain. The CDR3 is 12 amino acids. CDR1 and CDR2 (germline): MNHEY, SVGAGI. Trimming removed 4 bases at V and 8 bases at J, with 10 bases between. DNA for the CDR3: TGTGCCAGCAGTTCCTATCCAGGTACGCAGTATTTT. The encoded protein is CASSSYPGTQYF.

The chain combines TRBV4-1 with TRBJ2-7, with a weak D call TRBD1 (6 bases). CDR1 MGHRA and CDR2 YSYEKL come from the germline V gene. The V and J ends lost 2 bases and 10 bases respectively, with 12 bases between them. The CDR3 is 12 residues long. CDR3 in amino acids: CASSQTGGAQYF. Here the CDR3 DNA reads TGCGCCAGCAGCCAAACTGGGGGCGCACAGTACTTC.

With regard to this clonotype: The CDR3 does not close with the conserved phenylalanine or tryptophan, likely indicating a read error. The DNA is left out, because the CDR3 cannot be placed on it with certainty; the CDR3 is given as TCRdb lists it. V gene TRBV11-2 combines with J gene TRBJ1-1; TRBD1 is the table's D call, not checked against the DNA. The CDR3 spans 12 residues, counting both ends. The germline V gene encodes CDR1 SGHAT and CDR2 FQNNGV. CDR3 amino acids: CASSYEGTVAGV.

This clonotype has at least ten counts. The chain carries TRBV6-2 or TRBV6-3 and TRBJ2-1, with D perhaps matching TRBD2 (6 bases). Trimming pared 4 bases from V and 6 bases from J, leaving 19 bases between. CDR1 and CDR2 (germline): MNHEY, SVGEGT. CDR3 length equals 16 residues. CDR3 amino acids: CASSSDVAAGGNEQFF. DNA for the CDR3: TGTGCCAGCAGTTCCGACGTAGCGGCCGGGGGCAATGAGCAGTTCTTC.

This clonotype came up many times. The chain links TRBV5-5 to TRBJ1-6; a possible D gene is TRBD1 (6 bases). The CDR3 has 15 amino acids. With 4 bases removed from V and 5 bases from J, the gap between germline ends came to 13 bases. Germline V CDR1 and CDR2: SGHKS, YYEKEE (reference sequence). In DNA form, the CDR3 reads TGTGCCAGCAGCCTGTGGACAGTCGATAATTCACCCCTCCACTTT. It codes for CASSLWTVDNSPLHF. The variable domain in full, with the rest retrieved from reference TRBV5-5 and TRBJ1-6, is DAGVTQSPTHLIKTRGQQVTLRCSPISGHKSVSWYQQVLGQGPQFIFQYYEKEERGRGNFPDRFSARQFPNYSSELNVNALLLGDSALYLCASSLWTVDNSPLHFGNGTRLTVT.

About this clonotype itself: A much larger clone is a single base away; this may be a read error. The CDR3 DNA is TGTGTCAGCAGTTACGGGGCGGGAGGGCCTCTCGCCTACGAGCAGTACTTC. Its translation: CVSSYGAGGPLAYEQYF. The chain uses TRBV6-2 or TRBV6-3 and TRBJ2-7; TRBD2 aligns across 9 bases. The CDR3 is 17 amino acids. Germline V gene lookup returns CDR1 MNHEY and CDR2 SVGEGT.

In the case of this clonotype: This may be a read error: a much more frequent sequence differs by one nucleotide. The chain combines TRBV10-3 with TRBJ2-2, with D possibly matching TRBD1 (5 bases). CDR3 length: 14 amino acids. Germline V gene lookup returns CDR1 ENHRY and CDR2 SYGVKD. Trimming removed 10 bases from V and 4 bases from J, with 16 bases in between. CDR3 nucleotide sequence: TGTGCCACCACGCGGACATGGGGCACCGGGGAGCTGTTTTTT. Translated: CATTRTWGTGELFF.

Comment on this clonotype: Since a much larger clone is just one base distant, this may be a read error. CDR3 sequence reads: CASGSGYYNEQIF. The CDR3 DNA follows: TGTGCCAGCGGATCAGGGTACTACAATGAGCAGATCTTC. V gene TRBV6-5 combines with J gene TRBJ2-1; D might be TRBD1 (5 bases). Germline CDR1 and CDR2: MNHEY and SVGAGI. The CDR3 spans 13 residues.

This clonotype was recorded many times. This rearrangement joins TRBV6-1 to TRBJ1-1, with D perhaps TRBD1 (6 bases). Trimming removed 3 bases at V and 5 bases at J, with 16 bases between. Germline values: CDR1 MNHNS, CDR2 SASEGT. The length of the CDR3 is 15 residues. The CDR3 protein is CASSDPWGPGTEAFF. The CDR3 DNA sequence: TGTGCCAGCAGTGATCCATGGGGGCCGGGGACTGAAGCTTTCTTT.

This clonotype was seen more than once but under ten times. The rearrangement uses TRBV7-9 and TRBJ2-7, with D possibly being TRBD1 (5 bases). The CDR3 totals 12 residues. Germline loops: CDR1 SEHNR, CDR2 FQNEAQ (reference sequence). Deletions cut 6 bases from V and 6 bases from J, with 12 bases between. The CDR3 loop reads CASRDTGSEQYF. CDR3 nucleotide sequence: TGTGCCAGCAGAGATACAGGTTCCGAGCAGTACTTC.

The V gene is TRBV12-3 or TRBV12-4, the J gene TRBJ2-3; possibly TRBD2 for D (6 bases). The CDR3 totals 15 residues. The CDR3 is CVAHRGTCRTDTQYF. The DNA for the CDR3 is TGTGTAGCCCATCGGGGGACCTGCCGGACCGATACGCAGTATTTT.

This clonotype was picked up one time. A single base separates this from a much larger clone, so it may be a read error. The chain uses TRBV4-1 and TRBJ2-1, with TRBD1 identical over 7 bases. The V gene end was trimmed by 4 bases and the J gene end by 2 bases; junction bases not matched to a gene: 8. The germline gives CDR1 MGHRA, CDR2 YSYEKL. CDR3 length equals 16 residues. The CDR3 nucleotides are TGCGCCAGCAGCCCTCAGGGGGAGAACCCCTACAATGAGCAGTTCTTC. This sequence encodes CASSPQGENPYNEQFF.

With regard to this clonotype: Just one base apart from a much larger clone, this may be a read error. No conserved phenylalanine or tryptophan ends this CDR3, so it is likely a read error. V gene TRBV6-1 combines with J gene TRBJ2-7; D not resolved. The CDR3 contains 12 residues. CDR1 and CDR2 from the germline V gene are MNHNS and SASEGT. V was shortened by 6 bases and J by 1 base, with 7 bases between the two germline ends. The CDR3 sequence: CASRPFSYEQYS. In nucleotides, the CDR3 is TGTGCCAGCAGGCCTTTTTCCTACGAGCAGTACTCC.

Turning to this clonotype: The junction departs from germline at one end; a sequencing error may be responsible. The V gene is TRBV6-2 or TRBV6-3, the J gene TRBJ2-6; no definite D call. The CDR3 has 15 amino acids. Germline CDR1 is MNHEY and CDR2 is SVGEGT. The CDR3 DNA follows: TGTGCCAGCGGTTACTCTATCTATGGGGCCAACGTCCTGACTTTC. Its translation is CASGYSIYGANVLTF.

In the case of this clonotype: The junction shows a germline mismatch at one end, possibly a read error. The chain combines TRBV11-2 with TRBJ2-2, with D perhaps TRBD2 (6 bases). Germline CDR1 is SGHAT and CDR2 is FQNNGV. The CDR3 has 16 amino acids. The CDR3 nucleotides read TGTGCCTGCAGCTTCGGGAGTGGCGCGAACACCGGGGAGCTGTTTTTT. Its translation is CACSFGSGANTGELFF.